The 23 T cell receptor beta chains listed next were all sequenced from one sample in a study of blood T cell repertoires in COVID-19. Some clones are missing from TCRdb's copy, which holds only in-frame ones; the method was immunoSEQ multiplex PCR. This sample has about 260,000 clones, with 70% to 90% found just once. Sequenced: PBMCs or T cells enriched from blood (not recorded which). Receptors originate from a woman in her thirties or forties with acute COVID-19.

This clone was observed a single time. The chain has TRBV9 and TRBJ1-6; no reliable D call. V lost 0 bases to trimming and J lost 5 bases, with 9 bases between them. This CDR3 spans 15 amino acids. Germline V gene data show CDR1 as SGDLS and CDR2 as YYNGEE. The CDR3 protein is CASSVEPSDNSPLHF. For the CDR3, the DNA is TGTGCCAGCAGCGTAGAACCCTCGGATAATTCACCCCTCCACTTT.

The gene calls are TRBV6-4 and TRBJ2-3; no clear D. The CDR3 consists of 13 residues. Looked up from germline, CDR1 is MRHNA and CDR2 is SNTAGT. Trimming removed 5 bases at V and 1 base at J, with 7 bases between. DNA of the CDR3: TGTGCCAGCAGTACGGTGGGCACAGATACGCAGTATTTT. It yields the protein CASSTVGTDTQYF.

V usage is TRBV30 and J usage is TRBJ2-5; D not certain. The CDR3 has 14 amino acids. V lost 0 bases and J lost 2, with 10 bases in between. Germline V gives CDR1 GTSNPN, CDR2 SVGIG (reference sequence). For the CDR3, the DNA is TGTGCCTGGAGTGTATCTAGTGAACAAGAGACCCAGTACTTC. Its protein product is CAWSVSSEQETQYF.

This chain uses TRBV12-3 or TRBV12-4 with TRBJ1-1, with D hard to call. The CDR3 contains 13 residues. The V and J ends lost 3 bases and 1 base respectively, with 6 bases between them. CDR3 sequence (DNA): TGTGCCAGCAGTTTCACAGCGAACACTGAAGCTTTCTTT. It codes for CASSFTANTEAFF.

J is TRBJ2-3 and V is TRBV6-5, with 11 bases aligning to TRBD2. This CDR3 comprises 15 residues. Per the germline V gene, CDR1 is MNHEY and CDR2 is SVGAGI. Losses at the gene ends were 7 bases for V and 4 bases for J; bases not matched to a gene: 7. The CDR3 region has the DNA TGTGCCAGCACGGGACTAGCGGACGTCGCAGATACGCAGTATTTT. This encodes CASTGLADVADTQYF.

The gene calls are TRBV7-9 and TRBJ2-1; no clear D. Germline assignment: CDR1 SEHNR and CDR2 FQNEAQ (reference sequence). Deletions cut 7 bases from V and 2 bases from J, with 15 bases between. The CDR3 is 15 residues long. The CDR3, as DNA: TGTGCCAGCACCATAGAGACTTCAACCTACAATGAGCAGTTCTTC. Amino acids: CASTIETSTYNEQFF.

The chain carries TRBV6-5 and TRBJ1-3; D is uncertain. The germline gives CDR1 MNHEY, CDR2 SVGAGI. This CDR3 has 14 amino acids. Trimming took 7 bases from V and 0 from J, leaving 10 bases between them. The CDR3 bases are TGTGCCAGCACCGGCGACAACTCTGGAAACACCATATATTTT. Protein sequence: CASTGDNSGNTIYF.

The chain uses TRBV10-3 and TRBJ1-1; D gene uncertain. Looked up from germline, CDR1 is ENHRY and CDR2 is SYGVKD. Deletions cut 0 bases from V and 3 bases from J, with 14 bases between. The CDR3 is 16 residues long. The CDR3 reads CAISESIGRAYTEAFF. The DNA of the CDR3 is TGTGCCATCAGTGAGTCGATAGGGAGAGCTTACACTGAAGCTTTCTTT.

The genes are TRBV9 and TRBJ2-5; 7 bases align to TRBD2. CDR3 length equals 16 residues. V lost 0 bases and J lost 5; bases outside the gene matches: 10. Germline lookup yields CDR1 SGDLS and CDR2 YYNGEE. The CDR3 region is CASSVEGLGGVETQYF. The CDR3 nucleotides read TGTGCCAGCAGCGTAGAGGGGTTGGGAGGGGTCGAGACCCAGTACTTC.

The chain links TRBV6-5 to TRBJ2-7, with 10 bases that match TRBD1. The CDR3 extends over 15 amino acids. V shed 7 bases and J 4 bases; nucleotides not matched to a gene: 10. Germline V gives CDR1 MNHEY, CDR2 SVGAGI. CDR3 DNA sequence: TGTGCCAGCACCCCGGGACAGGGGAATTGGTACGAGCAGTACTTC. Its protein product is CASTPGQGNWYEQYF.

This clone was seen just once. The chain links TRBV18 to TRBJ2-5, with 7 bases aligning to TRBD2. Germline V CDR1 and CDR2: KGHSH, LQKENI. Unmatched junction bases numbered 5, after V lost 4 bases and J lost 3 bases. The CDR3 consists of 14 residues. DNA of the CDR3: TGTGCCAGCTCACGCGGGACTATCGAAGAGACCCAGTACTTC. Residues: CASSRGTIEETQYF.

The V gene is TRBV7-9, the J gene TRBJ1-2; TRBD1 matches at 8 bases. The CDR3 extends over 15 amino acids. Germline assignment: CDR1 SEHNR and CDR2 FQNEAQ (reference sequence). The ends lost 1 base at V and 4 bases at J; junction bases unmatched: 5. This CDR3 is CASSLVIGTGYGYTF. The CDR3, as DNA: TGTGCCAGCAGCTTAGTTATCGGGACAGGCTATGGCTACACCTTC.

For the CDR3, the DNA is TGTGCCAGCAGCACAGGGACAGCCTACTCCCAGAGCTACACCTTC. Protein sequence: CASSTGTAYSQSYTF. The genes are TRBV11-2 and TRBJ1-2, with 7 bases that match TRBD1. Germline V lookup: CDR1 SGHAT, CDR2 FQNNGV. The CDR3 consists of 15 residues. J lost 9 bases, V lost 5 bases, and 15 bases had no gene match.

The V and J genes are TRBV30 and TRBJ2-1; no clear D. V lost 2 bases to trimming and J lost 9 bases, with 17 bases between them. In germline, CDR1 is GTSNPN, CDR2 SVGIG (reference sequence). The length of the CDR3 is 14 residues. CDR3 in DNA: TGTGCCTGGAGTCGCGAGAGAATTCTTGCTGAGCAGTTCTTC. This gives the protein CAWSRERILAEQFF. Variable domain in full (rest from reference TRBV30 and TRBJ2-1): SQTIHQWPATLVQPVGSPLSLECTVEGTSNPNLYWYRQAAGRGLQLLFYSVGIGQISSEVPQNLSASRPQDRQFILSSKKLLLSDSGFYLCAWSRERILAEQFFGPGTRLTVL.

The sample holds one count of this clone. The genes are TRBV14 and TRBJ1-2; D might be TRBD1 (6 bases). CDR3 length equals 15 residues. CDR1 and CDR2 (germline): SGHDN, FVKESK. V was trimmed by 4 bases and J by 4 bases, leaving 16 bases between them. Here the CDR3 DNA reads TGTGCCAGCAGCCCGCGTATGGACAGTATCTATGGCTACACCTTC. It is translated as CASSPRMDSIYGYTF.

The chain recombines TRBV12-3 or TRBV12-4 with TRBJ2-1; TRBD2 is a possible D gene (5 bases). Trimming stripped 4 bases from V and 8 bases from J, with 9 bases between. The CDR3 loop spans 12 amino acids. CDR3 nucleotides: TGTGCCAGCAGTTCGGGATTCGATGAGCAGTTCTTC. Translation: CASSSGFDEQFF.

This clone occurred a few times. This sequence joins TRBV5-4 and TRBJ2-7; 9 bases are a match to TRBD2. This CDR3 is built from 16 residues. The V gene's germline CDR1 is SGHNT and CDR2 YYREEE (reference sequence). V dropped 2 bases and J dropped 0; count of bases not matched to a gene: 6. Here the CDR3 DNA reads TGTGCCAGCAGCTTAGCGGGAGGCCAGCACTCCTACGAGCAGTACTTC. This gives the protein CASSLAGGQHSYEQYF.

The chain employs TRBV28 and TRBJ1-1; 8 nucleotides match TRBD1. The V and J ends lost 2 bases and 0 bases, in that order; junction bases with no gene match: 8. Germline V lookup: CDR1 MDHEN, CDR2 SYDVKM. The CDR3 covers 17 residues. The CDR3 loop reads CASSLDHRGIMNTEAFF. CDR3 sequence (DNA): TGTGCCAGCAGTTTAGATCACAGGGGGATAATGAACACTGAAGCTTTCTTT.

The chain links TRBV20-1 to TRBJ1-5; 11 nucleotides match TRBD1. This CDR3 comprises 17 residues. Germline V gives CDR1 DFQATT, CDR2 SNEGSKA (reference sequence). The V segment lost 6 bases and the J segment 0 bases; nucleotides outside the gene matches: 10. CDR3: CSASMDRGRFSNQPQHF. The CDR3 nucleotides are TGCAGTGCCAGTATGGACAGGGGGCGTTTTAGCAATCAGCCCCAGCATTTT.

The V gene is TRBV7-9, the J gene TRBJ1-4; D call uncertain. V lost 4 bases and J 2 bases, leaving 14 bases between the germline ends. The CDR3 has 16 amino acids. Germline CDR1 and CDR2: SEHNR and FQNEAQ (reference sequence). The CDR3, as DNA: TGTGCCAGCAGCTCGAGCCCCGCTCGGACTAATGAAAAACTGTTTTTT. As protein: CASSSSPARTNEKLFF.

The chain employs TRBV30 and TRBJ2-1; D may be TRBD2 (7 bases). The germline V gene has CDR1 GTSNPN and CDR2 SVGIG (reference sequence). V was pared by 1 base and J by 11 bases, with 21 bases between. The CDR3 contains 15 residues. The DNA for the CDR3 is TGTGCCTGGAGTGGAGCGGGACAACCCACAATGAAGCAGTTCTTC. Its translation is CAWSGAGQPTMKQFF. The variable domain in full, completed from reference TRBV30 and TRBJ2-1, reads SQTIHQWPATLVQPVGSPLSLECTVEGTSNPNLYWYRQAAGRGLQLLFYSVGIGQISSEVPQNLSASRPQDRQFILSSKKLLLSDSGFYLCAWSGAGQPTMKQFFGPGTRLTVL.

CDR3 residues: CASSPGARKSSYNEQFF. In DNA form, the CDR3 reads TGTGCCAGCAGCCCTGGAGCTAGGAAGAGCTCCTACAATGAGCAGTTCTTC. The rearrangement uses TRBV14 and TRBJ2-1; D gene ambiguous. The length of the CDR3 is 17 residues. V was clipped by 4 bases and J by 0 bases, with 16 bases between them. The V gene's germline CDR1 is SGHDN and CDR2 FVKESK.

The chain has TRBV11-2 and TRBJ1-3; 9 bases line up with TRBD1. J was trimmed by 5 bases and V by 5 bases; bases with no gene match: 7. Germline CDR1 SGHAT, CDR2 FQNNGV. The CDR3 is made up of 15 amino acids. CDR3 in amino acids: CASSLQGAERNTIYF. The DNA for the CDR3 is TGTGCCAGCAGCCTACAGGGGGCAGAAAGAAACACCATATATTTT.